These 25 T cell receptor beta chains share one sample of origin, sequenced in a study of lymphopenia after photon versus proton radiotherapy. Only in-frame clones appear in the TCRdb table, and some are missing; sequencing was by immunoSEQ multiplex PCR. This sample has about 160,000 clones, with roughly nine tenths found just once. The sample consisted of peripheral blood, taken from a patient treated with photon-based radiotherapy. The receptors here all came from a man aged 50-60 years with gastric cancer.

This clone was seen only a few times. The chain carries TRBV27 and TRBJ2-1; 12 nucleotides line up with TRBD2. Germline V CDR1 and CDR2: MNHEY, SMNVEV (reference sequence). This CDR3 is 16 amino acids long. Trimming cost V 2 bases and J 12 bases; bases outside gene matches: 11. DNA for the CDR3: TGTGCCAGCAGTTTACAGTGGACTAGCGGGACCGGGGTGCAGTTCTTC. Translated, it gives CASSLQWTSGTGVQFF.

This chain connects TRBV5-4 to TRBJ1-3; weak D call: TRBD1 (6 bases). CDR3 length: 13 residues. V gave up 4 bases and J gave up 8 bases, with 13 bases separating them. The germline V gene has CDR1 SGHNT and CDR2 YYREEE (reference sequence). CDR3 coding DNA: TGTGCCAGCAGCGTTCAGGGGACGGACACCATATATTTT. Its translation: CASSVQGTDTIYF.

This rearrangement joins TRBV4-3 to TRBJ2-7; TRBD2 agrees at 10 bases. The CDR3 loop spans 15 amino acids. Germline assignment: CDR1 LGHNA and CDR2 YSLEER. The V gene end was trimmed by 4 bases and the J gene end by 6 bases; junction bases not matched to a gene: 9. CDR3 DNA: TGCGCCAGCAGCCGGGGCCTAGCGGGAGACTCCGAGCAGTACTTC. It encodes CASSRGLAGDSEQYF.

The chain couples TRBV14 to TRBJ2-2; 7 bases map to TRBD1. Germline V CDR1 and CDR2: SGHDN, FVKESK. The V segment lost 3 bases and the J segment 6 bases; nucleotides outside the gene matches: 1. There are 13 residues in the CDR3. Here the CDR3 reads CASSHQGAGELFF. CDR3 bases: TGTGCCAGCAGCCACCAGGGGGCCGGGGAGCTGTTTTTT.

The rearrangement uses TRBV11-2 and TRBJ2-7, with 7 bases lining up with TRBD2. CDR3 length: 13 residues. Per germline, CDR1 SGHAT and CDR2 FQNNGV. J lost 4 bases, V lost 5 bases, and 5 bases had no gene match. CDR3 in amino acids: CASSRRERYEQYF. The CDR3, as DNA: TGTGCCAGCAGCCGGCGGGAGCGGTACGAGCAGTACTTC.

This chain joins TRBV27 and TRBJ2-7, with D perhaps TRBD1 (6 bases). The CDR3 sequence is 13 residues long. CDR1 is MNHEY and CDR2 is SMNVEV in the germline V gene (reference sequence). V lost 1 base to trimming and J lost 5 bases, with 9 bases between them. The CDR3 loop reads CASSLLQGHEQYF. CDR3 in DNA: TGTGCCAGCAGTTTATTACAGGGCCACGAGCAGTACTTC.

The chain joins TRBV19 to TRBJ2-5; maybe TRBD1 (5 bases). Trimming cost V 3 bases and J 2 bases, with 10 bases left between them. Germline assignment: CDR1 LNHDA and CDR2 SQIVND (reference sequence). This CDR3 spans 14 amino acids. Written as DNA, the CDR3 is TGTGCCAGTAGTATCACAGGTGGGCAAGAGACCCAGTACTTC. Translated: CASSITGGQETQYF. The full variable domain, completed using reference TRBV19 and TRBJ2-5, is DGGITQSPKYLFRKEGQNVTLSCEQNLNHDAMYWYRQDPGQGLRLIYYSQIVNDFQKGDIAEGYSVSREKKESFPLTVTSAQKNPTAFYLCASSITGGQETQYFGPGTRLLVL.

The CDR3 is CASSLGGVGYGYTF. In nucleotides, the CDR3 is TGCGCCAGCAGCTTGGGTGGGGTTGGATATGGCTACACCTTC. The V gene is TRBV5-1, the J gene TRBJ1-2; no clear D gene. CDR3 length equals 14 residues. V was shortened by 0 bases and J by 5 bases, with 11 bases between the two germline ends. CDR1 SGHRS and CDR2 YFSETQ come from the germline V gene.

This chain uses TRBV11-2 with TRBJ2-1, with 10 positions matching TRBD2. Trimming took 8 bases from V and 8 from J; bases not matched to a gene: 12. The CDR3 has 15 residues. Germline loops: CDR1 SGHAT, CDR2 FQNNGV. CDR3 residues: CASRWASGRIDEQFF. In DNA form, the CDR3 reads TGTGCCAGCCGCTGGGCTAGCGGGAGAATCGATGAGCAGTTCTTC.

The genes are TRBV9 and TRBJ2-5, with TRBD2 matching 7 bases. CDR3 size: 14 residues. The trim removed 0 bases at V and 5 bases at J, leaving 4 bases unmatched. Germline loops: CDR1 SGDLS, CDR2 YYNGEE. This chain's CDR3 is CASSVGGRGETQYF. CDR3 DNA: TGTGCCAGCAGCGTAGGCGGGAGAGGCGAGACCCAGTACTTC.

This chain connects TRBV7-6 to TRBJ2-5; unclear D gene. CDR1 and CDR2 from the germline V gene are SGHVS and FNYEAQ. This CDR3 has 14 residues. Trimming removed 5 bases at V and 2 bases at J, with 12 bases between. The CDR3 is CASSPIYPQETQYF. CDR3 DNA: TGTGCCAGCAGCCCGATCTATCCACAAGAGACCCAGTACTTC.

The chain joins TRBV5-4 to TRBJ2-7, with 8 bases lining up with TRBD1. The trim removed 5 bases at V and 2 bases at J, leaving 3 bases unmatched. Per germline, CDR1 SGHNT and CDR2 YYREEE (reference sequence). The CDR3 consists of 13 residues. The CDR3 reads CASSRTGTYEQYF. For the CDR3, the DNA is TGTGCCAGCAGTCGGACAGGGACCTACGAGCAGTACTTC.

This chain joins TRBV6-5 and TRBJ2-7; tentatively, D is TRBD1 (5 bases). V was cut by 6 bases and J by 0 bases, with 12 bases left in between. Germline CDR1 MNHEY, CDR2 SVGAGI. The length of the CDR3 is 14 residues. CDR3 nucleotide sequence: TGTGCCAGCAGGTCGACAGTAAGCTCCTACGAGCAGTACTTC. It translates to CASRSTVSSYEQYF.

The V call is TRBV18, the J call TRBJ2-1, with D maybe TRBD2 (5 bases). The CDR3 contains 11 residues. The germline V and J ends were trimmed by 4 bases and 7 bases, with 5 bases remaining between them. The germline V gene has CDR1 KGHSH and CDR2 LQKENI. The CDR3 region has the DNA TGTGCCAGCTCACGGGAGAATGAGCAGTTCTTC. This encodes CASSRENEQFF.

This chain joins TRBV30 and TRBJ1-1; D uncertain. The CDR3 length is 14 residues. With 1 base removed from V and 1 base from J, the gap between germline ends came to 10 bases. The germline V gene encodes CDR1 GTSNPN and CDR2 SVGIG (reference sequence). CDR3 amino acids: CAWSGDEKNTEAFF. CDR3 sequence (DNA): TGTGCCTGGAGTGGAGATGAGAAGAACACTGAAGCTTTCTTT.

There are a few counts of this clone. The J gene is TRBJ2-3, the V gene TRBV5-4; 7 bases are a match to TRBD1. In germline, CDR1 is SGHNT, CDR2 YYREEE (reference sequence). The CDR3 runs to 14 residues. With V trimmed by 4 bases and J by 2 bases, 4 bases remained unmatched. The CDR3 region is CASSRGQNTDTQYF. CDR3 in DNA: TGTGCCAGCAGCCGGGGACAGAACACAGATACGCAGTATTTT.

The rearrangement links TRBV7-2 to TRBJ2-1, with D possibly being TRBD2 (5 bases). Germline V lookup: CDR1 SGHTA, CDR2 FQGNSA. The CDR3 runs to 13 residues. Trimming left V 5 bases short and J 4 bases short, with 9 bases between. CDR3 DNA sequence: TGTGCCAGCAGCAACCAGCGGTACAATGAGCAGTTCTTC. This codes for CASSNQRYNEQFF.

The chain carries TRBV15 and TRBJ1-1; D unclear. V was pared by 0 bases and J by 1 base, with 9 bases between. Germline V gene data show CDR1 as LNHNV and CDR2 as YYDKDF (reference sequence). CDR3 length equals 15 residues. The CDR3 here is CATSRDRLRNTEAFF. The CDR3 DNA reads TGTGCCACCAGCAGAGATCGGCTCAGGAACACTGAAGCTTTCTTT.

This chain links TRBV27 with TRBJ2-7; tentative D call: TRBD1 (6 bases). CDR1 is MNHEY, CDR2 SMNVEV, per germline (reference sequence). Trimming removed 5 bases from V and 3 bases from J, with 14 bases in between. The CDR3 extends over 14 amino acids. CDR3 sequence: CASSRTGTYYEQYF. CDR3 coding DNA: TGTGCCAGCAGTCGTACCGGGACATACTACGAGCAGTACTTC.

The chain is built from TRBV6-1 and TRBJ2-7, with D perhaps assigned TRBD1 or TRBD2 (5 bases each). The germline V gene has CDR1 MNHNS and CDR2 SASEGT. Trimming removed 4 bases at V and 2 bases at J, with 18 bases between. This CDR3 spans 16 amino acids. CDR3 in DNA: TGTGCCAGCAGTGGGGGCCGGAAGTCGGGGACCTACGAGCAGTACTTC. Its protein product is CASSGGRKSGTYEQYF.

The J gene is TRBJ2-7, the V gene TRBV5-1; possible D gene TRBD1, 6 bases. This CDR3 has 14 residues. Germline V gives CDR1 SGHRS, CDR2 YFSETQ. The V end was cut by 4 bases, the J end by 4 bases, with 15 bases between. CDR3 amino acids: CASSPPYRAYEQYF. The CDR3 DNA sequence: TGCGCCAGCAGCCCCCCATACAGGGCGTACGAGCAGTACTTC.

This sequence joins TRBV18 and TRBJ2-2; no firm D call. The V end was cut by 5 bases, the J end by 6 bases, with 7 bases between. Germline lookup yields CDR1 KGHSH and CDR2 LQKENI. This CDR3 region has 12 residues. The CDR3, as DNA: TGTGCCAGCTCATCTTATTCCGGGGAGCTGTTTTTT. Its protein is CASSSYSGELFF.

V is TRBV12-5 and J is TRBJ2-5; 7 bases match TRBD1. The CDR3 sequence is 14 residues long. Germline V gene sequence: CDR1 LGHNT, CDR2 FRNRAP. V lost 5 bases and J lost 2; bases outside the gene matches: 5. In nucleotides, the CDR3 is TGTGCTAGTGGTCTGCCGGGACAGCAAGAGACCCAGTACTTC. Translated, it gives CASGLPGQQETQYF.

This chain joins TRBV5-1 and TRBJ2-1; D remains ambiguous. The CDR3 contains 16 residues. Per the germline V gene, CDR1 is SGHRS and CDR2 is YFSETQ. The V and J ends lost 5 bases and 3 bases respectively, with 18 bases between them. The CDR3 sequence: CASSPTPSSDYNEQFF. CDR3 nucleotides: TGCGCCAGCAGTCCGACCCCCTCGAGTGACTACAATGAGCAGTTCTTC.

The CDR3 loop is CASSSDPGPISGNTIYF. CDR3 nucleotide sequence: TGCGCCAGCAGCTCTGACCCGGGACCGATCTCTGGAAACACCATATATTTT. The chain combines TRBV5-1 with TRBJ1-3; a weak D match, TRBD1 (5 bases). Deletions cut 3 bases from V and 0 bases from J, with 16 bases between. The CDR3 runs 17 residues. CDR1 SGHRS and CDR2 YFSETQ come from the germline V gene.